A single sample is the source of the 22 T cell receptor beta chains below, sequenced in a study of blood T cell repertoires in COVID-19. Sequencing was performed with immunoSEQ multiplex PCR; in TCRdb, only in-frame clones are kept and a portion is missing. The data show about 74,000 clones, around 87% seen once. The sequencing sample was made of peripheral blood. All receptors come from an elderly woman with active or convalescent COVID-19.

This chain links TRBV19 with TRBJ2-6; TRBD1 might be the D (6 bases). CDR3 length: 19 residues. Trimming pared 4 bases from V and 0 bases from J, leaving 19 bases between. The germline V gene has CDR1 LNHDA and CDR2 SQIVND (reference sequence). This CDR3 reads CASSNRILTGRSGANVLTF. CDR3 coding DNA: TGTGCCAGTAGTAACCGGATCTTGACAGGCCGCTCTGGGGCCAACGTCCTGACTTTC. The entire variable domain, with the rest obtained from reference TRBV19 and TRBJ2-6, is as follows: DGGITQSPKYLFRKEGQNVTLSCEQNLNHDAMYWYRQDPGQGLRLIYYSQIVNDFQKGDIAEGYSVSREKKESFPLTVTSAQKNPTAFYLCASSNRILTGRSGANVLTFGAGSRLTVL.

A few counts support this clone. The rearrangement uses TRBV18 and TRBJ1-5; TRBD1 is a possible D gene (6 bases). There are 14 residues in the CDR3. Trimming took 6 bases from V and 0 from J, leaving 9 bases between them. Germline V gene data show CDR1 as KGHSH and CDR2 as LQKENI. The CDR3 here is CASSGQHSNQPQHF. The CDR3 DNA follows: TGTGCCAGCTCTGGACAGCATAGCAATCAGCCCCAGCATTTT.

The CDR3 protein is CASSVRGWADTQYF. The CDR3 region has the DNA TGTGCCAGCAGCGTACGGGGGTGGGCAGATACGCAGTATTTT. This chain links TRBV9 with TRBJ2-3; tentatively, D is TRBD2 (6 bases). V lost 1 base and J 4 bases, leaving 10 bases between the germline ends. Germline V lookup: CDR1 SGDLS, CDR2 YYNGEE. The CDR3 consists of 14 residues.

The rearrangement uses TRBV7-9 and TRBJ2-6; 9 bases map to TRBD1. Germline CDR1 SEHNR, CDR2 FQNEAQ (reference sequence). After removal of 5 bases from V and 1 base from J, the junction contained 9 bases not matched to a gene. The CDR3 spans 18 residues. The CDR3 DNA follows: TGTGCCAGCAGCCAGGGACAGGGCGGAGGGTCTGGGGCCAACGTCCTGACTTTC. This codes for CASSQGQGGGSGANVLTF.

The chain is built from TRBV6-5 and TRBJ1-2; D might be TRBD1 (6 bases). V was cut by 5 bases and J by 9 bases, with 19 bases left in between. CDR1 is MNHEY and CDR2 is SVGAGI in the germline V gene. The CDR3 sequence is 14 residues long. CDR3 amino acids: CASSPGTIIGSYTF. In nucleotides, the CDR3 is TGTGCCAGCAGTCCCGGGACAATCATAGGGAGCTACACCTTC.

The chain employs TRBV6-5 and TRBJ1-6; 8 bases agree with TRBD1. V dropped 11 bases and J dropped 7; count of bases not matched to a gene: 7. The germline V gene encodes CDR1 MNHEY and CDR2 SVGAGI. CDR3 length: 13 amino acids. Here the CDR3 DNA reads TGTGCCGGCGCGAGGGACAGGAATTCACCCCTCCACTTT. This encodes CAGARDRNSPLHF.

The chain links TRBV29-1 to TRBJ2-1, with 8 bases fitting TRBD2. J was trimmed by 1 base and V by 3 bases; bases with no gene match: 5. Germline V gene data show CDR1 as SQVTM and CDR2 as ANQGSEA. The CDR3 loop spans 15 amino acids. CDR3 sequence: CSVDRRGASYNEQFF. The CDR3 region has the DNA TGCAGCGTTGATCGGCGGGGGGCGTCCTACAATGAGCAGTTCTTC.

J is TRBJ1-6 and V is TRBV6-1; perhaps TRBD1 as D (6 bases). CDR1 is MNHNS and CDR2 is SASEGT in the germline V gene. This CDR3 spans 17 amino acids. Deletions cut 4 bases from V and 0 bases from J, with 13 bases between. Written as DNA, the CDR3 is TGTGCCAGCAGTGCGGGACACATGAGCTCCTATAATTCACCCCTCCACTTT. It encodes CASSAGHMSSYNSPLHF.

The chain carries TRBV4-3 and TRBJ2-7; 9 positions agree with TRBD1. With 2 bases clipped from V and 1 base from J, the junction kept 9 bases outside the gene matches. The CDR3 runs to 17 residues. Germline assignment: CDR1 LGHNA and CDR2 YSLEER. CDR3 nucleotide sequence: TGCGCCAGCAGCCAAACATCTACCGGGACAGGGTCCTACGAGCAGTACTTC. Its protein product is CASSQTSTGTGSYEQYF.

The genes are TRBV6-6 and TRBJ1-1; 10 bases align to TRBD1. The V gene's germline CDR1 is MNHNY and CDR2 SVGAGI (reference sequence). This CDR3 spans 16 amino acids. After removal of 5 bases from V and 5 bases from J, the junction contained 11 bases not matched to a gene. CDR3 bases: TGTGCCAGCAGTGTACCGTGGACAGGGGGAGGGACTGAAGCTTTCTTT. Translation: CASSVPWTGGGTEAFF.

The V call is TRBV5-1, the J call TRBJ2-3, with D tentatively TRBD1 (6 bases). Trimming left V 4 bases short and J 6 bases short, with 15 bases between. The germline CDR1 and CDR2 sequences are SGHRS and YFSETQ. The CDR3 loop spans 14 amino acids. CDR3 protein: CASSVQQGADTQYF. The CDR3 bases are TGCGCCAGCAGCGTGCAACAGGGAGCGGATACGCAGTATTTT.

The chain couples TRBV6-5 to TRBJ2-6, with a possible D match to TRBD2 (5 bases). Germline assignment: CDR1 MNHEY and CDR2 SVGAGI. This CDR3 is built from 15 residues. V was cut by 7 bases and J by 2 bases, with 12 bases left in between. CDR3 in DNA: TGTGCCAGCAATTCAGAGGGCACTGGGGCCAACGTCCTGACTTTC. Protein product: CASNSEGTGANVLTF.

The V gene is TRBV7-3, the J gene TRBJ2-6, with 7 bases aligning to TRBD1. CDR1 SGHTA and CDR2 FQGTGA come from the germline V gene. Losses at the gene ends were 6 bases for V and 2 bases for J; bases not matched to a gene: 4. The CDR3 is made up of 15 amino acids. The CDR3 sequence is CASRKDRAGANVLTF. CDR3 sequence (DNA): TGTGCCAGCAGGAAAGACAGGGCTGGGGCCAACGTCCTGACTTTC.

The CDR3 region has the DNA TGTGCCAGCAGCCCTTACCAAGGGACAGGGGGAAGCTCCTATAATTCACCCCTCCACTTT. Its protein is CASSPYQGTGGSSYNSPLHF. The V call is TRBV3-1 (or the pseudogene TRBV3-2), the J call TRBJ1-6; 11 bases fit TRBD1. Germline V gene data show CDR1 as LGHDT and CDR2 as YNNKEL (reference sequence). The CDR3 length is 20 residues. V was clipped by 4 bases and J by 0 bases; unmatched bases: 11.

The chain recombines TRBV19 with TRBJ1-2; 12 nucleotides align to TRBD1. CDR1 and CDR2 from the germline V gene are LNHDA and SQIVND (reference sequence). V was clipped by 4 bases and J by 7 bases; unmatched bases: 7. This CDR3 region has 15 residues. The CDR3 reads CASSTRDRGQRGYTF. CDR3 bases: TGTGCCAGTAGTACCCGGGACAGGGGGCAGCGTGGCTACACCTTC.

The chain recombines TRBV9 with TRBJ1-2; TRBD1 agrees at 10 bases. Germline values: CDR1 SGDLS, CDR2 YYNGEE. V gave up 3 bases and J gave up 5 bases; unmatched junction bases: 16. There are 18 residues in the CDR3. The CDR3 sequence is CASSDGPSGTGAGYGYTF. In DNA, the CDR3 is TGTGCCAGCAGCGATGGTCCCTCGGGGACAGGGGCCGGATATGGCTACACCTTC.

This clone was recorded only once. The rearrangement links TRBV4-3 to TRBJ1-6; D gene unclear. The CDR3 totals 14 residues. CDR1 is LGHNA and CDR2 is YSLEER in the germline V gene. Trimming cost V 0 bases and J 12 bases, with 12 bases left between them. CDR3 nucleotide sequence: TGCGCCAGCAGCCAAGATCACGAGGATGTACCCCTCCACTTT. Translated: CASSQDHEDVPLHF.

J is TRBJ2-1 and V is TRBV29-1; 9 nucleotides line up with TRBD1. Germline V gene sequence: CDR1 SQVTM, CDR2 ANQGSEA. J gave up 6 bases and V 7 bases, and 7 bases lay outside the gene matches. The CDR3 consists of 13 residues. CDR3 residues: CSAPGQGGNEQFF. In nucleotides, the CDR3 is TGCAGCGCACCGGGACAGGGTGGCAATGAGCAGTTCTTC.

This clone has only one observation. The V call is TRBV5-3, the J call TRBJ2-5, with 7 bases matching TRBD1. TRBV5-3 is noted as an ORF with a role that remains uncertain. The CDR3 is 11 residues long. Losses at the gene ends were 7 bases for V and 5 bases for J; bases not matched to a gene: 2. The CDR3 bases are TGTGCCAGAGGCAGGGGGGAGACCCAGTACTTC. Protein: CARGRGETQYF.

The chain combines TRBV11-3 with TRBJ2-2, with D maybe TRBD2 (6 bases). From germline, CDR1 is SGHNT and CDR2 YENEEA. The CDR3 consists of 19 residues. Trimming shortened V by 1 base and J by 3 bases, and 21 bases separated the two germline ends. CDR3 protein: CASSLGWWARGLDTGELFF. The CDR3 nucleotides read TGTGCCAGCAGCTTAGGCTGGTGGGCCCGGGGGTTGGACACCGGGGAGCTGTTTTTT.

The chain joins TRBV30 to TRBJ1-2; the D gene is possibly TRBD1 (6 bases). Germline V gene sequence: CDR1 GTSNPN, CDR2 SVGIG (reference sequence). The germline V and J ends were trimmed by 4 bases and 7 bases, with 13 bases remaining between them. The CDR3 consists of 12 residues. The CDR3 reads CAWIRGASGYTF. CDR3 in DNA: TGTGCCTGGATACGGGGGGCAAGTGGCTACACCTTC.

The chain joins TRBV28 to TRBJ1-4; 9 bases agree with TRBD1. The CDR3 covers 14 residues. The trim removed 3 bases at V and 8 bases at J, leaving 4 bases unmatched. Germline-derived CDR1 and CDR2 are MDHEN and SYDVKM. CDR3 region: CASSLGTGWEKLFF. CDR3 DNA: TGTGCCAGCAGTTTGGGGACAGGGTGGGAAAAACTGTTTTTT.